These T cell receptor beta chains were read from a single sample in a study of blood T cell repertoires in COVID-19. Clones were read by immunoSEQ multiplex PCR, and TCRdb kept only the in-frame ones, dropping some. The sample yields 100,000 or so clones, around 80% seen once. Sequencing was performed on peripheral blood. These receptors were obtained from a man in his fifties or sixties with active or convalescent COVID-19. The CDR3 runs from the conserved cysteine through the conserved F or W. A D gene is named only where the DNA matches it firmly. The size field is filled for only some rows; it gives once, few, many or a size class.

clone_size j_call d_call v_call cdr3_aa cdr3_nt
- TRBJ1-2 - TRBV28 CASSPQDTYGYTF TGTGCCAGCAGCCCCCAGGACACCTATGGCTACACCTTC
- TRBJ1-1 - TRBV13 CASSLGGQGYTEAFF TGTGCCAGCAGCTTAGGCGGTCAGGGTTACACTGAAGCTTTCTTT
- TRBJ1-1 - TRBV20-1 CSARVDTEAFF TGCAGTGCTAGGGTAGACACTGAAGCTTTCTTT
- TRBJ2-7 - TRBV6-2/TRBV6-3 CASSLRYEQYF TGTGCCAGCAGTCTACGTTACGAGCAGTACTTC
- TRBJ1-1 - TRBV5-1 CASRRQEDTEAFF TGCGCCAGCAGGAGACAGGAAGACACTGAAGCTTTCTTT
- TRBJ2-5 TRBD2 TRBV7-8 CASSLNPGGQETQYF TGTGCCAGCAGCTTAAATCCGGGGGGGCAAGAGACCCAGTACTTC
- TRBJ1-4 - TRBV6-2/TRBV6-3 CASSPAGGTGGEKLFF TGTGCCAGCAGCCCCGCCGGCGGCACTGGAGGTGAAAAACTGTTTTTT
- TRBJ2-3 - TRBV19 CASSIVGADTQYF TGTGCCAGTAGTATAGTAGGGGCAGATACGCAGTATTTT
- TRBJ1-5 - TRBV19 CASSTLNQPQHF TGTGCCAGTAGTACCCTTAATCAGCCCCAGCATTTT
- TRBJ2-2 TRBD2 TRBV9 CASSVGAGGDTGELFF TGTGCCAGCAGCGTAGGAGCGGGGGGCGACACCGGGGAGCTGTTTTTT
few TRBJ1-6 - TRBV6-5 CASRDSGSYNSPLHF TGTGCCAGCAGGGACAGTGGCTCCTATAATTCACCCCTCCACTTT
- TRBJ1-1 - TRBV6-2/TRBV6-3 CASSYPPMNTEAFF TGTGCCAGCAGTTACCCCCCCATGAACACTGAAGCTTTCTTT
- TRBJ2-3 TRBD2 TRBV7-8 CASSLRLAGADTQYF TGTGCCAGCAGCTTAAGACTAGCGGGGGCAGATACGCAGTATTTT
- TRBJ1-2 - TRBV10-3 CAISGQGNNYGYTF TGTGCCATCAGTGGTCAGGGCAACAACTATGGCTACACCTTC
- TRBJ1-6 TRBD1 TRBV10-1 CASSSDRENSPLHF TGCGCCAGCAGTTCAGACAGGGAGAATTCACCCCTCCACTTT
- TRBJ1-5 - TRBV7-2 CASSLAEGNQPQHF TGTGCCAGCAGCTTAGCTGAGGGCAATCAGCCCCAGCATTTT
once TRBJ2-3 TRBD1 TRBV2 CASTAGQGADTQYF TGTGCCAGCACCGCCGGCCAGGGGGCAGATACGCAGTATTTT
- TRBJ2-2 - TRBV18 CASSPPPGNTGELFF TGTGCCAGCTCACCTCCTCCGGGGAACACCGGGGAGCTGTTTTTT
once TRBJ2-3 TRBD1 TRBV10-1 CASSERQGDTDTQYF TGCGCCAGCAGTGAGCGACAGGGAGATACAGATACGCAGTATTTT
- TRBJ2-3 TRBD1 TRBV18 CASRGQRSSTDTQYF TGTGCCAGCCGGGGACAGAGGTCTAGCACAGATACGCAGTATTTT
- TRBJ2-3 - TRBV1 CTSSQTSGLDTDTQYF TGCACCAGCAGCCAGACTAGCGGGTTGGACACAGATACGCAGTATTTT
- TRBJ1-4 TRBD1 TRBV19 CASRSLYRGDNEKLFF TGTGCCAGTAGGTCCCTCTACAGGGGCGATAATGAAAAACTGTTTTTT
- TRBJ2-7 - TRBV29-1 CSVTGQETYEQYF TGCAGCGTAACGGGACAAGAGACCTACGAGCAGTACTTC
- TRBJ2-1 TRBD2 TRBV9 CASSPQGGGAGYNEQFF TGTGCCAGCAGCCCCCAGGGCGGGGGGGCAGGGTACAATGAGCAGTTCTTC
- TRBJ2-5 - TRBV10-2 CASSDNSHRGETQYF TGCGCCAGCAGTGATAATAGCCACCGGGGAGAGACCCAGTACTTC
- TRBJ2-5 TRBD2 TRBV2 CASSDQGGETQYF TGTGCCAGCAGCGACCAGGGAGGGGAGACCCAGTACTTC
- TRBJ2-3 - TRBV3-1/TRBV3-2 CASSHQGNGGQYF TGTGCCAGCAGCCACCAAGGGAATGGAGGGCAGTATTTT
- TRBJ1-2 TRBD1 TRBV6-5 CASSKTGGGDYGYTF TGTGCCAGCAGTAAGACAGGGGGAGGCGACTATGGCTACACCTTC
- TRBJ2-2 TRBD1 TRBV6-5 CASRPGGDTGELFF TGTGCCAGCAGACCAGGGGGCGACACCGGGGAGCTGTTTTTT
- TRBJ2-7 TRBD2 TRBV6-5 CASSSRTSGRTYEQYF TGTGCCAGCAGTTCGCGGACTAGCGGGAGAACCTACGAGCAGTACTTC
- TRBJ2-2 TRBD2 TRBV7-9 CASSSLAGAYTGELFF TGTGCCAGCAGCTCCTTAGCGGGGGCGTACACCGGGGAGCTGTTTTTT
once TRBJ1-2 - TRBV19 CASRKLTWNYGYTF TGTGCCAGTAGGAAACTAACATGGAACTATGGCTACACCTTC
- TRBJ2-2 - TRBV5-1 CASSFFRDDGELFF TGCGCCAGCAGCTTCTTCCGGGATGACGGGGAGCTGTTTTTT
- TRBJ1-5 - TRBV19 CASGLPNQPQHF TGTGCCAGTGGGCTCCCGAATCAGCCCCAGCATTTT
- TRBJ2-3 - TRBV5-1 CASGSTDTQYF TGCGCCAGCGGATCCACAGATACGCAATATTTT
- TRBJ1-5 TRBD1 TRBV18 CASSPGQGALQPQHF TGTGCCAGCTCGCCGGGACAGGGGGCACTTCAGCCCCAGCATTTT
once TRBJ2-3 TRBD1 TRBV5-1 CASSQGQESTDTQYF TGCGCCAGCAGCCAGGGACAGGAAAGCACAGATACGCAGTATTTT
- TRBJ2-7 - TRBV5-6 CASSLKGVYEQYF TGTGCCAGCAGCTTGAAAGGGGTGTACGAGCAGTACTTC
few TRBJ1-6 TRBD1 TRBV9 CASSVGTDYNSPLHF TGTGCCAGCAGCGTGGGGACAGACTATAATTCACCCCTCCACTTT
- TRBJ2-5 - TRBV27 CASSLDRRWETQYF TGTGCCAGCAGTCTCGACAGGCGGTGGGAGACCCAGTACTTC
- TRBJ1-5 - TRBV28 CASRLSSGAFSNQPQHF TGTGCCAGCAGGTTGTCCTCAGGGGCCTTTAGCAATCAGCCCCAGCATTTT
- TRBJ2-1 TRBD2 TRBV19 CASSESSGGPHEQFF TGTGCCAGTAGTGAATCTAGCGGGGGCCCCCACGAGCAGTTCTTC
- TRBJ1-4 - TRBV25-1 CASSEPGNNEKLFF TGTGCCAGCAGTGAGCCCGGGAATAATGAAAAACTGTTTTTT
- TRBJ2-7 TRBD1 TRBV19 CASSVRDRVYEQYF TGTGCCAGTAGTGTCCGGGACAGGGTCTACGAGCAGTACTTC
- TRBJ2-1 - TRBV7-9 CASSKDIEQFF TGTGCCAGCAGCAAAGACATCGAGCAGTTCTTC
few TRBJ2-3 - TRBV5-4 CASSPTKTNTDTQYF TGTGCCAGCAGCCCCACCAAGACTAACACAGATACGCAGTATTTT
- TRBJ1-2 TRBD1 TRBV5-4 CASSFSGTGGLYGYTF TGTGCCAGCAGCTTCTCCGGGACAGGGGGCCTCTATGGCTACACCTTC
- TRBJ1-3 - TRBV6-2/TRBV6-3 CASSRPPGYSGNTIYF TGTGCCAGCAGTCGTCCCCCAGGGTACTCTGGAAACACCATATATTTT
- TRBJ1-1 - TRBV6-1 CASSEPRLAFF TGTGCCAGCAGTGAACCCAGGTTAGCTTTCTTT
- TRBJ1-3 TRBD1 TRBV28 CASSKQGGSGNTIYF TGTGCCAGCAGCAAGCAGGGGGGCTCTGGAAACACCATATATTTT
- TRBJ2-5 - TRBV6-5 CASSPQGAGKTQYF TGTGCCAGCAGTCCACAGGGAGCCGGGAAGACCCAGTACTTC
- TRBJ1-2 TRBD1 TRBV3-1/TRBV3-2 CASSFRPGQFYGYTF TGTGCCAGCAGCTTCCGCCCGGGACAGTTCTATGGCTACACCTTC
- TRBJ1-3 TRBD1 TRBV7-9 CASDTGQGINGNTIYF TGTGCCAGCGATACGGGACAGGGGATTAATGGAAACACCATATATTTT
- TRBJ2-2 TRBD2 TRBV7-7 CASSLAPPGLADTGELFF TGTGCCAGCAGCTTAGCCCCACCGGGACTAGCGGACACCGGGGAGCTGTTTTTT
- TRBJ1-1 - TRBV5-1 CASSLDGVSNTEAFF TGCGCCAGCAGCTTGGATGGAGTATCAAACACTGAAGCTTTCTTT
- TRBJ2-1 - TRBV28 CASSSLSSYNEQFF TGTGCCAGCAGTTCGCTAAGCTCCTACAATGAGCAGTTCTTC
- TRBJ1-2 - TRBV18 CASSSTDYGYTF TGTGCCAGCTCATCGACAGACTATGGCTACACCTTC